The subject of this entry is one TCR beta chain. This record comes from a study of beta chain features in type 1 diabetes. Study background: Age, gender, cell numbers and subset yield matched between patients and controls.

All of the isolated RNA was reverse transcribed, so expressed TCRB transcripts were sequenced. Assay used: immunoSEQ multiplex PCR; TCRdb lists only in-frame clones, some missing. The sample carries 200,000 to 250,000 clones, about 25% recorded once. V was pared by 2 bases and J by 0 bases, with 14 bases between. The CDR3 is 16 residues long. Germline loops: CDR1 KGHSH, CDR2 LQKENI. This TCR came from a man younger than 40 in good health. The source material was central memory CD4+ T cells from blood. The rearrangement links TRBV18 to TRBJ2-7, with D perhaps matching TRBD2 (6 bases). The CDR3 nucleotides are TGTGCCAGCTCACCAAGTGGAGGGGTAAGCTCCTACGAGCAGTACTTC. Its translation is CASSPSGGVSSYEQYF.